This T cell receptor (beta chain) was recorded in a study of early T cells in non-severe SARS-CoV-2 infection. Study in general: Sequencing used unsorted whole-blood bulk RNA, so chains lack pairing.

A total of 17 residues make up the CDR3, ends included. The study's findings and limits: A preference for anti-spike CD8 responses marked VDJdb matching, which missed private and CD4 specificities.

Unique molecular identifiers tagged individual cDNA molecules. TCRdb re-analysed the 5' RACE reads in MiXCR, keeping a single row per CDR3 protein. The table lists under 85,000 distinct CDR3 sequences, about 12% of them singletons, with about 2.7% in the top ten. Many counts were recorded for this clonotype. Antigen specificity is unknown. It is unclear where the CDR3 begins or ends on the DNA, so no DNA is shown, and the CDR3 is as TCRdb lists it. The chain recombines TRBV7-5 with TRBJ2-1; the table's D call, TRBD2, was not checked against the DNA. TRBV7-5 represents a pseudogene. The receptor's source is an adult who was a healthcare worker with PCR-confirmed SARS-CoV-2 infection or an uninfected control (not recorded which). The material sequenced was whole blood. CDR3 protein: CISVPALPTGSYNEQFF.